The sequence of this T cell receptor (beta chain) was determined in a study of PD-L1 blockade in urothelial cancer. Across the whole study: Prior chemotherapy ranged from 0 to 3 regimens per patient. At 6 weeks and at 3 weeks (second dose) after treatment start, blood was analyzed.

Time point meaning: peripheral blood 6 weeks after treatment start. Patients were diagnosed with urothelial carcinoma, either locally advanced or metastatic. Each individual provided 1 to 8 samples (taken pretreatment and on-treatment). Generated by immunoSEQ multiplex PCR, the TCRdb table keeps only in-frame clones and is missing some. The data show 40,000 to 45,000 clones, more than 80% seen once. Source: PBMCs, taken around atezolizumab (anti-PD-L1) treatment. This sequence was found in a man aged 65 to 79 with urothelial cancer.

CDR3 in amino acids: CASSGRVERLQETQYF. The CDR3 DNA reads TGTGCCAGCTCCGGGCGGGTAGAGCGATTACAAGAGACCCAGTACTTC. The genes are TRBV18 and TRBJ2-5, with D tentatively TRBD2 (5 bases). This CDR3 comprises 16 residues. Germline CDR1 is KGHSH and CDR2 is LQKENI. V was pared by 6 bases and J by 2 bases, with 19 bases between.